This T cell receptor beta chain emerged from a study of CD8 T cells in ankylosing spondylitis. Study-wide results and limits: Characteristic of ankylosing spondylitis blood, it appeared, was a TCR beta motif comprising about eight highly homologous variants. The authors found the disease-linked clones to be CD8+ and relatively rare in peripheral blood. Matched ankylosing spondylitis synovial fluid reportedly showed significant enrichment of disease-linked clones.

The V end was cut by 4 bases, the J end by 4 bases, with 22 bases between. This CDR3 is 17 amino acids long. Germline values: CDR1 LGHDT, CDR2 YNNKEL (reference sequence). As concerns this clonotype: Its antigen remains unidentified.

Library preparation for TCR beta used quantitative 5'-RACE with molecular barcodes. TCRdb re-called the 5' RACE reads with MiXCR, one entry per CDR3 protein. The data contain approximately 220,000 distinct CDR3 sequences, roughly a tenth of them singletons. This rearrangement joins TRBV3-1 to TRBJ1-1; D is perhaps TRBD1 (6 bases). The receptor's source is a male donor with ankylosing spondylitis or in good health (not recorded which). Material for sequencing was blood, either unsorted or a sorted T cell fraction (not recorded which). The CDR3 loop reads CASSRYPTGTGSTEAFF. CDR3 in DNA: TGTGCCAGCAGCCGCTACCCGACAGGCACCGGGAGCACTGAAGCTTTCTTT.